The 9 T cell receptor beta chains presented below share a single source sample, sequenced in a study of blood T cell repertoires in COVID-19 (dated by TCRdb to about 2020). Library method: the immunoSEQ multiplex PCR assay. The table was pulled from immuneACCESS by TCRdb, which kept in-frame rearrangements only. Such tables lose some clones; where checked, under half of the loss comes from unresolved V genes, and the rest has no known cause. Across this sample there are 200,000 to 300,000 clones, with 81% seen only once. The top ten constitute approximately 7.9% of the sample. Sample: peripheral blood. The receptors derive from an elderly woman with acute or convalescent COVID-19.

This clone was recorded a few times. This sample also contains other DNA sequences that code for the same CDR3. This rearrangement joins TRBV19 to TRBJ1-5; 7 bases agree with TRBD1. CDR3 length: 14 residues. CDR1 LNHDA and CDR2 SQIVND come from the germline V gene (reference sequence). V lost 4 bases and J lost 2; bases outside the gene matches: 2. The CDR3 protein is CASSTGQGNQPQHF. The DNA for the CDR3 is TGTGCCAGTAGTACCGGACAGGGCAATCAGCCCCAGCATTTT.

The rearrangement joins TRBV12-5 to TRBJ2-1; D is possibly TRBD1 (5 bases). The CDR3 has 16 amino acids. Looked up from germline, CDR1 is LGHNT and CDR2 is FRNRAP. V lost 1 base and J 4 bases, leaving 14 bases between the germline ends. CDR3 loop: CASGLGAGRTYNEQFF. CDR3 in DNA: TGTGCTAGTGGTTTGGGGGCCGGGCGGACATACAATGAGCAGTTCTTC.

This clone came up a few times. The CDR3 region has the DNA TGCGCCAGCAGCTCCCATGTGGGGGGTGAAAAACTGTTTTTT. Translation: CASSSHVGGEKLFF. The chain joins TRBV5-1 to TRBJ1-4, with a possible D match to TRBD1 (5 bases). Trimming took off 3 bases at V and 7 bases at J, with 13 bases between the two ends. CDR1 SGHRS and CDR2 YFSETQ come from the germline V gene. CDR3 length: 14 residues.

The rearrangement links TRBV6-4 to TRBJ2-2; 8 bases match TRBD2. With 4 bases clipped from V and 4 bases from J, the junction kept 8 bases outside the gene matches. The germline V gene has CDR1 MRHNA and CDR2 SNTAGT. The CDR3 length is 16 residues. The CDR3: CASSASGRLGTGELFF. The CDR3 nucleotides are TGTGCCAGCAGTGCCAGCGGGAGATTGGGCACCGGGGAGCTGTTTTTT.

The rearrangement links TRBV21-1 to TRBJ2-1; TRBD2, as called in the table, went unchecked against the DNA. TRBV21-1 is assigned pseudogene status. The CDR3 length is 18 residues. CDR3 nucleotides: TGTGCCAGCAGCAAATGGCGGGGGGGCCGAAGCCCCTACAATGAGCAGTTCTTC. It codes for CASSKWRGGRSPYNEQFF.

This rearrangement joins TRBV15 to TRBJ2-7; 16 bases line up with TRBD2. CDR1 LNHNV and CDR2 YYDKDF come from the germline V gene (reference sequence). Trimming cost V 6 bases and J 2 bases; bases outside gene matches: 13. The CDR3 spans 19 residues. The CDR3 region is CATRTGGFGTSGGAYEQYF. DNA for the CDR3: TGTGCCACCAGGACAGGGGGTTTCGGGACTAGCGGGGGGGCCTACGAGCAGTACTTC.

The chain is built from TRBV27 and TRBJ2-7, with D possibly being TRBD1 (6 bases). V lost 6 bases and J 2 bases, leaving 14 bases between the germline ends. The germline V gene has CDR1 MNHEY and CDR2 SMNVEV (reference sequence). There are 14 residues in the CDR3. The CDR3 bases are TGTGCCAGCAGGATCGACAGGTTGCCCTACGAGCAGTACTTC. Its protein is CASRIDRLPYEQYF.

V usage is TRBV2 and J usage is TRBJ2-7, with unresolved D. The V end was cut by 3 bases, the J end by 0 bases, with 18 bases between. This CDR3 is built from 17 residues. Germline loops: CDR1 SNHLY, CDR2 FYNNEI. In nucleotides, the CDR3 is TGTGCCAGCAGTGACATCCTCACTCAGCGAAGCTCCTACGAGCAGTACTTC. Its translation: CASSDILTQRSSYEQYF.

The V and J genes are TRBV29-1 and TRBJ1-4; tentative D call: TRBD1 (5 bases). V lost 5 bases to trimming and J lost 7 bases, with 14 bases between them. Germline values: CDR1 SQVTM, CDR2 ANQGSEA. This CDR3 is 13 amino acids long. CDR3 in DNA: TGCAGCGTTTCAGGGCAGGGACTTGAAAAACTGTTTTTT. Encoded protein: CSVSGQGLEKLFF.